This is a list of T cell receptor beta chains from one sample in a study of T cell repertoires in cytomegalovirus infection. Each CDR3 protein is one row after TCRdb ran MiXCR on the reads. The data contain around 340,000 distinct CDR3 sequences, approximately 32% of them singletons. Antigens of these TCRs are unknown. This material consisted of cultured PBMCs, taken from culture after CMV antigen stimulation. These receptors all come from a human donor in good health (CMV status not recorded). Some clones in this sample may be carry-over from other donors' samples. Each CDR3 is given without its conserved first and last residue. For some rows the clone size is stated as once, few or many, or as a class when expanded; others skip it.

few	TRBV24-1	TRBJ1-5	ATSDANLGPQH
few	TRBV11-2	TRBJ2-1	ASSLRGGRGRYSAYNEQF
few	TRBV7-3	TRBJ1-1	ASSDRIWTEAF
.	TRBV7-2	TRBJ1-1	ASSLVSGQNTEAF
.	TRBV20-1	TRBJ2-1	SARRTSGYNEQF
few	TRBV2	TRBJ1-1	ASTTDRGLMNTEAF
.	TRBV15	TRBJ1-1	ATSPGRVSTEAF
.	TRBV12-3/TRBV12-4	TRBJ2-6	ASSPRHANVLT
.	TRBV20-1	TRBJ2-7	SALSGNSYEQY
many	TRBV7-2	TRBJ1-1	ASSLAGGLNTEAF
.	TRBV11-3	TRBJ1-1	ASSPRGPNTEAF
.	TRBV20-1	TRBJ2-7	SAARTGGENYEQY
few	TRBV19	TRBJ2-7	ASSMALSHEQY
few	TRBV2	TRBJ1-3	ASSGTASGNTIY
.	TRBV19	TRBJ1-1	ASSIETGRPNTEAF
.	TRBV4-1	TRBJ2-3	ASSQLPTSGSTDTQY
.	TRBV28	TRBJ2-1	ASSPPRRLNNEQF